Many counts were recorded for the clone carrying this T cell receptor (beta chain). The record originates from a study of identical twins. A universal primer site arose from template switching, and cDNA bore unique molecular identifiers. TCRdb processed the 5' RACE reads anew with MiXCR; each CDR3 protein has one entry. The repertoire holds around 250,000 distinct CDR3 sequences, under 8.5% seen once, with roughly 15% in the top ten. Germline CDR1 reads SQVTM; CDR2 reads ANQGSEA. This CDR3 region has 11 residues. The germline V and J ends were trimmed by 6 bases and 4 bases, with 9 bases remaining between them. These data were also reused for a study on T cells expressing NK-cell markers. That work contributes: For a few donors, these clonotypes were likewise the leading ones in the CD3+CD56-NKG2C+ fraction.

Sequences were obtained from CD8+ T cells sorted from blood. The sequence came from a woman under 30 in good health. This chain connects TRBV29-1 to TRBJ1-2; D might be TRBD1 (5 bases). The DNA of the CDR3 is TGCAGCGTCCCCGACAGCTATGGCTACACCTTC. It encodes CSVPDSYGYTF.